These 9 T cell receptor beta chains share one sample of origin, sequenced in a study of T cell repertoires in cytomegalovirus infection. TCRdb re-derived calls from the reads in MiXCR, one entry per CDR3 protein. The sample consists of some 680,000 distinct CDR3 sequences, approximately 34% of them appearing once. The sample was PBMCs. The origin of the receptors is a human donor in good health (CMV status not recorded). Some clones in this sample may be carry-over from other donors' samples.

This clonotype has more than one count but fewer than ten. V and J are TRBV28 and TRBJ1-4; D is perhaps TRBD1 (5 bases). The CDR3 spans 13 residues. Germline V gives CDR1 MDHEN, CDR2 SYDVKM. V lost 7 bases and J lost 5, with 11 bases in between. CDR3: CASTGGANEKLFF. CDR3 nucleotide sequence: TGTGCCAGCACCGGGGGTGCGAATGAAAAACTGTTTTTT.

As to this clonotype: This clone may be a read error of a much larger clone one base away. This chain links TRBV7-2 with TRBJ1-1, with D unclear. Germline CDR1 SGHTA, CDR2 FQGNSA. CDR3 length: 15 residues. The CDR3 DNA follows: TGTGCCAGCAGTCCACCCGGTACTTTTCTGACGCAAGCTTTATTT. Its protein product is CASSPPGTFLTQALF.

This sequence joins TRBV12-3 or TRBV12-4 and TRBJ1-5; D is undetermined. The CDR3 totals 14 residues. Trimming took off 4 bases at V and 0 bases at J, with 7 bases between the two ends. This CDR3 reads CASSSIGSNQPQHF. The CDR3 DNA follows: TGTGCCAGCAGTTCTATAGGTAGCAATCAGCCCCAGCATTTT.

This rearrangement joins TRBV7-6 to TRBJ2-6; 10 bases are a match to TRBD1. V shed 5 bases and J 0 bases; nucleotides not matched to a gene: 7. The germline gives CDR1 SGHVS, CDR2 FNYEAQ. The CDR3 has 18 amino acids. CDR3 residues: CASSHGQGVFSGANVLTF. Written as DNA, the CDR3 is TGTGCCAGCAGCCACGGACAGGGGGTGTTCTCTGGGGCCAACGTCCTGACTTTC.

Notes on this clonotype: Germline is not matched at one junction end, which may reflect a read error. V gene TRBV11-3 combines with J gene TRBJ1-4; maybe TRBD1 (6 bases). CDR3 length: 14 residues. CDR1 and CDR2 from the germline V gene are SGHNT and YENEEA. CDR3 region: CSSSMRQVNEKLFF. CDR3 nucleotides: TGTTCCAGCAGCATGCGACAGGTTAATGAAAAACTGTTTTTT.

This clonotype was seen only a few times. V gene TRBV4-1 combines with J gene TRBJ1-2, with a possible D match to TRBD1 (6 bases). The CDR3 is made up of 17 amino acids. Germline loops: CDR1 MGHRA, CDR2 YSYEKL. Trimming stripped 0 bases from V and 4 bases from J, with 18 bases between. The CDR3 protein is CASSQEASGADFYGYTF. CDR3 DNA: TGCGCCAGCAGCCAAGAGGCCTCAGGGGCCGACTTCTATGGCTACACCTTC.

J is TRBJ2-3 and V is TRBV7-2; 9 bases are shared with TRBD1. Looked up from germline, CDR1 is SGHTA and CDR2 is FQGNSA. Losses at the gene ends were 5 bases for V and 2 bases for J; bases not matched to a gene: 8. CDR3 length: 16 amino acids. As DNA, the CDR3 is TGTGCCAGCAGCCGTCGGGACAGGGTCTACACAGATACGCAGTATTTT. Its translation is CASSRRDRVYTDTQYF.

This clonotype was observed many times. This chain connects TRBV7-9 to TRBJ2-2; 8 positions agree with TRBD1. Per the germline V gene, CDR1 is SEHNR and CDR2 is FQNEAQ (reference sequence). The CDR3 covers 18 residues. The J segment lost 2 bases and the V segment lost 4 bases, leaving 12 bases of the junction unmatched. Here the CDR3 DNA reads TGTGCCAGCAGCTCCACCCCGGGGACAGGAGTAAACACCGGGGAGCTGTTTTTT. Amino acids: CASSSTPGTGVNTGELFF.

This chain links TRBV12-5 with TRBJ2-1; TRBD2 aligns across 8 bases. The J segment lost 2 bases and the V segment lost 4 bases, leaving 4 bases of the junction unmatched. The CDR3 length is 15 residues. Looked up from germline, CDR1 is LGHNT and CDR2 is FRNRAP. The CDR3: CASGWLGLAYNEQFF. The CDR3 DNA follows: TGTGCTAGTGGTTGGCTGGGACTAGCCTACAATGAGCAGTTCTTC. Full variable domain (outside the CDR3, taken from reference TRBV12-5 and TRBJ2-1): DARVTQTPRHKVTEMGQEVTMRCQPILGHNTVFWYRQTMMQGLELLAYFRNRAPLDDSGMPKDRFSAEMPDATLATLKIQPSEPRDSAVYFCASGWLGLAYNEQFFGPGTRLTVL.